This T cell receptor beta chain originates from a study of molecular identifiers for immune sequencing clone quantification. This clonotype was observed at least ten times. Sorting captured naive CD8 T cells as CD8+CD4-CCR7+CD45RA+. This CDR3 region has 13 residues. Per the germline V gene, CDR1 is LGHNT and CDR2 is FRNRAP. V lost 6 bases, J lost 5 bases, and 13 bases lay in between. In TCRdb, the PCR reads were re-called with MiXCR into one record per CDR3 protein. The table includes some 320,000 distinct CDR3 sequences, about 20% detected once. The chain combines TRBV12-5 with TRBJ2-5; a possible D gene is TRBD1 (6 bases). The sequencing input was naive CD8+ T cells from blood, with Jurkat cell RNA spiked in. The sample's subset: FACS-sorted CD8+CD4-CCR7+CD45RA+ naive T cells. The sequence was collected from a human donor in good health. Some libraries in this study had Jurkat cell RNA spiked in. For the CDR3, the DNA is TGTGCTAGTGGACCAGGGGCCCCCGAGACCCAGTACTTC. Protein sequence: CASGPGAPETQYF.